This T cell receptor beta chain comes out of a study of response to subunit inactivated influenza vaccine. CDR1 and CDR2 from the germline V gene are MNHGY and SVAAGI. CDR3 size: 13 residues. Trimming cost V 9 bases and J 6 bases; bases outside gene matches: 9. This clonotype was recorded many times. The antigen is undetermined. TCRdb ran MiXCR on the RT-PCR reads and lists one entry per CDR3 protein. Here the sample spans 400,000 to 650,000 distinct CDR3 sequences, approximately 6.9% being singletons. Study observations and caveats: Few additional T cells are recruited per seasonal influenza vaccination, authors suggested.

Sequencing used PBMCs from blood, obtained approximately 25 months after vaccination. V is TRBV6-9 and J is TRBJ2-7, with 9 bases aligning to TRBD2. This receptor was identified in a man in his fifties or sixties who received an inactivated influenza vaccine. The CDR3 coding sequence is TGTGCCAGGGATAGCGGGAGACTTTCCGAGCAGTACTTC. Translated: CARDSGRLSEQYF.